This note documents a single T cell receptor (beta chain) sequence. Germline and junction disagree at one end, which may indicate a read error. The entry originates in a study of T cell changes during pregnancy in multiple sclerosis. The germline V gene has CDR1 LNHDA and CDR2 SQIVND (reference sequence). The CDR3 is 13 amino acids. Data came from immunoSEQ multiplex PCR; TCRdb stores just in-frame clones and leaves some out. The data hold about 47,000 clones, with almost 95% observed a single time. This clonotype was obtained from a female donor with multiple sclerosis, enrolled in a pregnancy study. The chain combines TRBV19 with TRBJ2-4; D perhaps matches TRBD2 (5 bases). The sequencing used peripheral blood, collected after pregnancy. This CDR3 reads CASRIGLAGIQYF. CDR3 DNA sequence: TGTGCCAGTAGGATAGGACTTGCGGGCATTCAGTACTTC.